This T cell receptor beta chain was identified in a study of cytomegalovirus exposure and HLA in healthy donors. Donors consisted of healthy bone marrow donors. Germline V gene data show CDR1 as GTSNPN and CDR2 as SVGIG (reference sequence). The CDR3 runs 12 residues. With 0 bases removed from V and 3 bases from J, the gap between germline ends came to 6 bases. 60 Vbeta and 13 Jbeta primers were used in PCR. Per the authors' pipeline: The authors later counted tens of millions of unique TCR beta chains, approximately 12 million of them shared. Sequenced by immunoSEQ multiplex PCR; TCRdb stores in-frame clones only, minus some. D and trimming were read from the DNA, whereas the V and J calls and clone size are those reported in that table. The sample lists over 85,000 clones; roughly three quarters were seen once.

J is TRBJ2-7 and V is TRBV30; D is ambiguous. Sequencing was carried out using PBMCs. The sequence derives from a male donor in good health and CMV-seropositive. CDR3 nucleotides: TGTGCCTGGAGTGTGGGCAGCTACGAGCAGTACTTC. Translation: CAWSVGSYEQYF.